Listed below are T cell receptor beta chains from one sample, sequenced in a study of shared clonotypes between healthy human individuals. The method was immunoSEQ multiplex PCR; TCRdb's version includes in-frame clones alone and lacks a portion of them. This table has millions of clones, approximately 94% appearing once. Sequenced material: naive CD8+ T cells from PBMCs. Receptor source: a man younger than 35 in good health. Some clones in this sample may be carry-over from other donors' samples. Both conserved end residues are part of each CDR3. A D gene is named only where the DNA matches it firmly. Part of the rows lack a size; the others show once, few, many or a class for expanded clones.

v_gene	abundance	j_gene	d_gene	CDR3nt	CDR3aa
TRBV27	.	TRBJ2-3	.	TGTGCCAGCACCCAAGGAGATACGCAGTATTTT	CASTQGDTQYF
TRBV9	.	TRBJ2-1	TRBD1	TGTGCCAGCAGCGCGGACCGGGACAGTCTCTACAATGAGCAGTTCTTC	CASSADRDSLYNEQFF
TRBV9	.	TRBJ1-2	.	TGTGCCAGCAGCCACGACGGGGATATGACGTACTATGGCTACACCTTC	CASSHDGDMTYYGYTF
TRBV19	.	TRBJ1-1	.	TGTGCCAGTAGTCCCACGGGCCCTGAAGCTTTCTTT	CASSPTGPEAFF
TRBV27	once	TRBJ1-1	TRBD1	TGTGCCAGCAGTCCCAGACAAACGACAGGGAGTGAAACTGAAGCTTTCTTT	CASSPRQTTGSETEAFF
TRBV4-2	.	TRBJ2-7	TRBD2	TGTGCCAGCAGCCAAGGAAAGGCTAGCGGGAGATACGAGCAGTACTTC	CASSQGKASGRYEQYF
TRBV5-5	.	TRBJ1-2	.	TGTGCCAGCAGCGGACGCCAGGGCGGAGACTATGGCTACACCTTC	CASSGRQGGDYGYTF
TRBV11-2	.	TRBJ1-1	TRBD1	TGTGCCAGCAGCTTTTCCCTACAGGGGGACGGGTACACTGAAGCTTTCTTT	CASSFSLQGDGYTEAFF
TRBV28	.	TRBJ1-1	.	TGTGCCAGCAGCCGTATCAGGGAACTGAACACTGAAGCTTTCTTT	CASSRIRELNTEAFF
TRBV19	once	TRBJ2-7	.	TGTGCCAGTTCCAACCGGGGCAACTACTACGAGCAGTACTTC	CASSNRGNYYEQYF
TRBV9	.	TRBJ2-2	TRBD2	TGTGCCAGCAGCCCCCGACTAGCGGGAGTGGGCCCAGGAGGGGAGCTGTTTTTT	CASSPRLAGVGPGGELFF
TRBV27	.	TRBJ1-1	TRBD1	TGTGCCAGCAGTTTAGAGACAGGGATGATAGCTTTCTTT	CASSLETGMIAFF
TRBV27	few	TRBJ2-7	TRBD1	TGTGCCAGCAGTCCCCGACAGGGGGCCTACGAGCAGTACTTC	CASSPRQGAYEQYF
TRBV28	once	TRBJ2-7	TRBD2	TGTGCCAGCAGTCGCTCCCCGGGACTAGGGACCCAGGAGCAGTACTTC	CASSRSPGLGTQEQYF
TRBV10-1	once	TRBJ2-3	TRBD1	TGCGCCAGCAGTGACGGGACAGGGTTCTCAGATACGCAGTATTTT	CASSDGTGFSDTQYF
TRBV19	.	TRBJ1-5	TRBD1	TGTGCCAGTAGGGACAGGGCCACTTCTTATAGCAATCAGCCCCAGCATTTT	CASRDRATSYSNQPQHF
TRBV7-3	.	TRBJ2-6	.	TGTGCCAGCAGCCCCACGGCTGGGGCCAACGTCCTGACTTTC	CASSPTAGANVLTF
TRBV4-3	.	TRBJ2-6	.	TGCGCCAGCAGCCAACGGGGGAGCGGGGCCAACGTCCTGACTTTC	CASSQRGSGANVLTF
TRBV7-2	.	TRBJ2-2	TRBD2	TGTGCCAGCAGGGGACTAGCGGGAGACCAATCGAACACCGGGGAGCTGTTTTTT	CASRGLAGDQSNTGELFF
TRBV6-1	few	TRBJ1-5	TRBD1	TGTGCCAGTACCACAGGGGGAGAAGGGTATCAGCCCCAGCATTTT	CASTTGGEGYQPQHF
TRBV27	.	TRBJ2-7	TRBD1	TGTGCCAGCAGTTCCCCGGGACAGGGGGTTTGGGAGCAGTACTTC	CASSSPGQGVWEQYF
TRBV19	.	TRBJ2-1	.	TGTGCCAGTAGTATTTTGGCGGAGGGGTACAATGAGCAGTTCTTC	CASSILAEGYNEQFF
TRBV29-1	.	TRBJ2-2	TRBD1	TGCGGAACCGGGACAGGGCGAACACCGGGGAAGCTGTTTTTT	CGTGTGRTPGKLFF
TRBV27	once	TRBJ2-2	.	TGTGCCAGCAGCTCCGGGACCCCCGGCGCGCTGTTTTTT	CASSSGTPGALFF
TRBV7-9	once	TRBJ2-7	TRBD1	TGTGCCAGCAGCTTAGACAGGGGTGGGGGAGAGCAGTACTTC	CASSLDRGGGEQYF
TRBV7-9	.	TRBJ2-7	.	TGTGCCAGCAGCTTTCAGACAGGCCCGCCCTACGAGCAGTACTTC	CASSFQTGPPYEQYF
TRBV7-3	.	TRBJ2-7	TRBD2	TGTGCCAGCAGACAGCCAGGACTAGCGGGAGAGGGGTACGAGCAGTACTTC	CASRQPGLAGEGYEQYF
TRBV6-1	.	TRBJ1-2	.	TGTGCCAGCAGTGAAGATAGGACAGCTACTTTTAACTATGGCTACACCTTC	CASSEDRTATFNYGYTF
TRBV19	few	TRBJ1-1	TRBD1	TGTGCCACCAGACAGGGGAACACTGAAGCTTTCTTT	CATRQGNTEAFF
TRBV7-2	.	TRBJ2-7	.	TGTGCCAGCAGCGCTCCCGGGACCAAGGACGAGCAGTACTTC	CASSAPGTKDEQYF
TRBV13	.	TRBJ2-2	.	TGTGCCAGCAGCGCATCCGAGTTCACCGGGGAGCTGTTTTTT	CASSASEFTGELFF
TRBV4-3	.	TRBJ2-1	.	TGCGCCAGCAGCCAGATCCTAGCGAACAATGAGCAGTTCTTC	CASSQILANNEQFF
TRBV19	.	TRBJ2-6	.	TGTGCCAGTATCGGTCGCTCTGGGGCCAACGTCCTGACTTTC	CASIGRSGANVLTF
TRBV5-6	.	TRBJ2-3	.	TGTGCCAGCAGCTTGGGACAGGTGGGAGATACGCAGTATTTT	CASSLGQVGDTQYF
TRBV6-6	.	TRBJ2-5	.	TGTGCCAGCAGTTACTACCGGGACCTCCGTTTGGAGACCCAGTACTTC	CASSYYRDLRLETQYF
TRBV20-1	.	TRBJ2-7	.	TGCAGTGCTAGTCCTCCCCGCGAGCAGTACTTC	CSASPPREQYF
TRBV2	once	TRBJ2-3	TRBD1	TGTGCCAGCAGCCCCGGACAGGGAGGCACAGATACGCAGTATTTT	CASSPGQGGTDTQYF
TRBV7-9	.	TRBJ2-1	.	TGTGCCAGCAGCTTAGTAGGGGGAGTGGGGAATGAGCAGTTCTTC	CASSLVGGVGNEQFF
TRBV5-8	once	TRBJ2-3	.	TGTGCCAGCAGCTTGACAGGTTCCACAGATACGCAGTATTTT	CASSLTGSTDTQYF
TRBV7-9	few	TRBJ1-3	TRBD1	TGTGCCAGCAGCTCGACAGGGTCTATTGGAAACACCATATATTTT	CASSSTGSIGNTIYF
TRBV4-1	.	TRBJ2-1	.	TGCGCCAGCAGCACAAATTTCGGGGGTGAGCAGTTCTTC	CASSTNFGGEQFF
TRBV27	.	TRBJ2-5	.	TGTGCCAGCAGTTTATACAGGAAAGAGACCCAGTACTTC	CASSLYRKETQYF
TRBV5-5	.	TRBJ1-1	.	TGTGCCAGCAGCTTATCAGGGCTTAACACTGAAGCTTTCTTT	CASSLSGLNTEAFF
TRBV27	.	TRBJ2-7	TRBD1	TGTGCCAGCAGTTCCTACAGGGGGCCCCACTACGAGCAGTACTTC	CASSSYRGPHYEQYF
TRBV5-6	.	TRBJ1-2	TRBD1	TGTGCCAGCAGCTTGGCCCAATTGGGACAGCTTAACTATGGCTACACCTTC	CASSLAQLGQLNYGYTF
TRBV7-7	once	TRBJ2-2	TRBD2	TGTGCCAGCAGCTCCGGGACTAGCGGGAGGTTGTACACCGGGGAGCTGTTTTTT	CASSSGTSGRLYTGELFF
TRBV4-3	.	TRBJ1-2	.	TGCGCCAGCAGCCATACAGCCTCTAACTATGGCTACACCTTC	CASSHTASNYGYTF
TRBV28	.	TRBJ2-7	.	TGTGCCAGCCGGCAGCCAGGAGACGAGCAGTACTTC	CASRQPGDEQYF
TRBV16	.	TRBJ1-1	.	TGTGCCAGCAGCCAATCGAAGGGGCTCTTGGCTGAAGCTTTCTTT	CASSQSKGLLAEAFF
TRBV28	.	TRBJ1-2	.	TGTGCCAGCAGTTTAAATGGGGCCGCCTCGGCCACCTTC	CASSLNGAASATF
TRBV27	.	TRBJ1-6	.	TGTGCCAGCAGGCCAGGGCGGCCCTATAATTCACCCCTCCACTTT	CASRPGRPYNSPLHF
TRBV5-5	.	TRBJ1-1	TRBD1	TGTGCCAGCAGCCTGGGACAGGGATCCACTGAAGCTTTCTTT	CASSLGQGSTEAFF
TRBV15	once	TRBJ2-7	TRBD1	TGTGCCACCAGCAAAGGACAGGGGCCCTACGAGCAGTACTTC	CATSKGQGPYEQYF
TRBV7-6	.	TRBJ2-5	TRBD2	TGTGCCAGCAGCTGGTGGACTAGCGGGAGGGATAAAGAGACCCAGTACTTC	CASSWWTSGRDKETQYF
TRBV28	.	TRBJ1-2	.	TGTGCCAGCAGTTTACTCCAAGGTCGGGGGCCTTATGGCTACACCTTC	CASSLLQGRGPYGYTF
TRBV27	few	TRBJ2-7	.	TGTGCCAGCAGTTTAGGCCAAACCTACGAGCAGTACTTC	CASSLGQTYEQYF
TRBV29-1	.	TRBJ2-1	TRBD2	TGCAGCGTTTGGCTAGCGGGGAGTTTAGGTGTTGAGCAGTTCTTC	CSVWLAGSLGVEQFF
TRBV19	.	TRBJ1-1	.	TGTGCCAGTAGTCATCGACGGTGGGAAGCTTTCTTT	CASSHRRWEAFF
TRBV4-3	.	TRBJ1-2	TRBD1	TGCGCCAGCAGCCGAGAGGGGGACAGGGCCTTC	CASSREGDRAF
TRBV28	.	TRBJ2-1	.	TGTGCCAGCAGTATATCCTCCTACAATGAGCAGTTCTTC	CASSISSYNEQFF